This passage covers 20 T cell receptor beta chains from one sample sequenced in a study of cytomegalovirus exposure and HLA in healthy donors. A multiplex PCR was run with 60 Vbeta primers and 13 Jbeta primers. Using immunoSEQ multiplex PCR, the repertoire was profiled, and TCRdb retains in-frame clones only, with some absent. Counted here are around 140,000 clones, 70% to 85% occurring once; the ten biggest clones make up roughly 9.7%. Sequenced input: PBMCs. These receptors were obtained from a woman aged 60-75 years in good health and CMV-seropositive.

This clone was detected a few times. The chain links TRBV10-3 to TRBJ1-3; 8 bases map to TRBD1. The germline CDR1 and CDR2 sequences are ENHRY and SYGVKD. The V segment lost 4 bases and the J segment 1 base; nucleotides outside the gene matches: 3. This CDR3 spans 15 amino acids. The CDR3 nucleotides are TGTGCCATCAGTGGAAACAGGGGGTCTGGAAACACCATATATTTT. Residues: CAISGNRGSGNTIYF.

V gene TRBV7-9 combines with J gene TRBJ2-5; D is perhaps TRBD1 (6 bases). The length of the CDR3 is 16 residues. The germline V gene encodes CDR1 SEHNR and CDR2 FQNEAQ (reference sequence). V was shortened by 4 bases and J by 0 bases, with 15 bases between the two germline ends. The CDR3 coding sequence is TGTGCCAGCAGCTCCCTGGACAGTTGGTACCAAGAGACCCAGTACTTC. This gives the protein CASSSLDSWYQETQYF.

This chain uses TRBV12-5 with TRBJ1-1; D uncertain. This CDR3 is built from 17 residues. Trimming removed 2 bases from V and 0 bases from J, with 16 bases in between. Germline CDR1 and CDR2: LGHNT and FRNRAP. Here the CDR3 reads CASGLSRGTVLNTEAFF. CDR3 in DNA: TGTGCTAGTGGTTTGTCCCGGGGTACGGTTTTGAACACTGAAGCTTTCTTT. Drawing the rest from reference TRBV12-5 and TRBJ1-1, the complete variable domain is DARVTQTPRHKVTEMGQEVTMRCQPILGHNTVFWYRQTMMQGLELLAYFRNRAPLDDSGMPKDRFSAEMPDATLATLKIQPSEPRDSAVYFCASGLSRGTVLNTEAFFGQGTRLTVV.

Only a few counts were recorded for this clone. The CDR3 sequence is CASSSSGVGGYTF. The CDR3 DNA sequence: TGCGCCAGCAGTTCGTCAGGGGTCGGGGGCTACACCTTC. The chain recombines TRBV5-1 with TRBJ1-2; weak D call: TRBD1 (6 bases). The CDR3 has 13 residues. The germline CDR1 and CDR2 sequences are SGHRS and YFSETQ. The ends were cut back, 5 bases at V and 8 bases at J, with 16 bases in the middle.

The rearrangement links TRBV7-2 to TRBJ1-2; possibly TRBD1 for D (5 bases). The germline CDR1 and CDR2 sequences are SGHTA and FQGNSA. The ends were cut back, 5 bases at V and 2 bases at J, with 18 bases in the middle. The CDR3 loop spans 16 amino acids. The CDR3 DNA reads as TGTGCCAGCAGCAAATCCGGAGGGGCCCTAAACTATGGCTACACCTTC. Protein product: CASSKSGGALNYGYTF.

The chain combines TRBV28 with TRBJ2-3; TRBD2 aligns across 10 bases. The CDR3 is 19 residues long. Germline lookup yields CDR1 MDHEN and CDR2 SYDVKM. Trimming cost V 4 bases and J 0 bases; bases outside gene matches: 13. CDR3 amino acids: CASSSPRWLAGASTDTQYF. Here the CDR3 DNA reads TGTGCCAGCAGTTCCCCACGCTGGCTAGCGGGAGCGAGCACAGATACGCAGTATTTT.

This chain connects TRBV25-1 to TRBJ2-7; TRBD2 agrees at 8 bases. J gave up 0 bases and V 5 bases, and 9 bases lay outside the gene matches. Germline CDR1 and CDR2: MGHDK and SYGVNS. The CDR3 runs 16 residues. The CDR3 sequence is CASSPSLGLDSYEQYF. CDR3 coding DNA: TGTGCCAGCAGTCCAAGCCTGGGACTAGACTCCTACGAGCAGTACTTC.

The V call is TRBV30, the J call TRBJ2-5; 9 bases map to TRBD2. CDR3 length: 14 amino acids. J was trimmed by 5 bases and V by 4 bases; bases with no gene match: 8. Germline CDR1 reads GTSNPN; CDR2 reads SVGIG (reference sequence). CDR3 bases: TGTGCCTGGAATACGCGGGGGGGGAGGGAGACCCAGTACTTC. It is translated as CAWNTRGGRETQYF.

This clone came up many times. The genes are TRBV5-1 and TRBJ2-3, with TRBD1 identical over 9 bases. J lost 0 bases, V lost 3 bases, and 11 bases had no gene match. This CDR3 is 18 amino acids long. Germline CDR1 is SGHRS and CDR2 is YFSETQ. CDR3 nucleotides: TGCGCCAGCAGCTCTACTGGGGGACAGGGTCTGAGCACAGATACGCAGTATTTT. Amino acid sequence: CASSSTGGQGLSTDTQYF.

The rearrangement uses TRBV11-3 and TRBJ2-5; 7 nucleotides agree with TRBD1. Germline V gene data show CDR1 as SGHNT and CDR2 as YENEEA. The trim removed 11 bases at V and 3 bases at J, leaving 9 bases unmatched. The length of the CDR3 is 13 residues. CDR3 amino acids: CAWMRQGKETQYF. The CDR3, as DNA: TGTGCCTGGATGCGACAGGGAAAAGAGACCCAGTACTTC.

The chain couples TRBV6-5 to TRBJ2-5, with D perhaps matching TRBD2 (7 bases). Germline V gene sequence: CDR1 MNHEY, CDR2 SVGAGI. V gave up 2 bases and J gave up 5 bases, with 9 bases separating them. The length of the CDR3 is 13 residues. This CDR3 reads CASSYGGAETQYF. CDR3 bases: TGTGCCAGCAGTTACGGGGGGGCGGAGACCCAGTACTTC.

The genes are TRBV5-1 and TRBJ1-2; D remains ambiguous. This CDR3 is 15 amino acids long. The germline V gene has CDR1 SGHRS and CDR2 YFSETQ. With 0 bases removed from V and 4 bases from J, the gap between germline ends came to 13 bases. The CDR3 coding sequence is TGCGCCAGCAGCTTGGCCTTACAGCCCTCCTATGGCTACACCTTC. Amino acids: CASSLALQPSYGYTF. The whole variable domain, remainder taken from reference TRBV5-1 and TRBJ1-2, is KAGVTQTPRYLIKTRGQQVTLSCSPISGHRSVSWYQQTPGQGLQFLFEYFSETQRNKGNFPGRFSGRQFSNSRSEMNVSTLELGDSALYLCASSLALQPSYGYTFGSGTRLTVV.

The V gene is TRBV5-5, the J gene TRBJ1-1; 8 positions match TRBD1. The CDR3 extends over 16 amino acids. From germline, CDR1 is SGHKS and CDR2 YYEKEE (reference sequence). The V gene end was trimmed by 2 bases and the J gene end by 3 bases; junction bases not matched to a gene: 9. CDR3 nucleotide sequence: TGTGCCAGCAGCTTAGCAGCTCAGGGGGCCTACACTGAAGCTTTCTTT. Residues: CASSLAAQGAYTEAFF.

V usage is TRBV28 and J usage is TRBJ2-6; 10 bases fit TRBD1. Germline V gene sequence: CDR1 MDHEN, CDR2 SYDVKM. With 11 bases clipped from V and 2 bases from J, the junction kept 6 bases outside the gene matches. This CDR3 is 15 amino acids long. CDR3 protein: CAVRDRGAGANVLTF. DNA of the CDR3: TGTGCCGTACGGGACAGGGGTGCTGGGGCCAACGTCCTGACTTTC.

The CDR3 reads CASSHLAGGNEQYF. The CDR3 bases are TGCGCCAGCAGCCACCTAGCGGGAGGGAACGAGCAGTACTTC. The chain employs TRBV4-1 and TRBJ2-7, with 12 bases that match TRBD2. The CDR3 is 14 amino acids. Germline loops: CDR1 MGHRA, CDR2 YSYEKL. V lost 3 bases to trimming and J lost 5 bases; unmatched junction nucleotides: 2.

This chain connects TRBV27 to TRBJ1-2; unclear D gene. V was shortened by 3 bases and J by 5 bases, with 10 bases between the two germline ends. The CDR3 loop spans 13 amino acids. CDR1 is MNHEY, CDR2 SMNVEV, per germline (reference sequence). The CDR3 region has the DNA TGTGCCAGCAGTTTTAACACATATTATGGCTACACCTTC. Protein product: CASSFNTYYGYTF.

The CDR3 sequence: CARSSPRTGSGNTIYF. The CDR3 DNA sequence: TGTGCCAGAAGCTCCCCCAGGACAGGGTCGGGAAACACCATATATTTT. This rearrangement joins TRBV5-3 to TRBJ1-3, with TRBD1 identical over 8 bases. TRBV5-3 is an ORF, with its function uncertain. CDR3 length: 16 amino acids. V was clipped by 3 bases and J by 4 bases; unmatched bases: 9.

The chain is built from TRBV13 and TRBJ2-7, with TRBD2 matching 8 bases. This CDR3 is built from 18 residues. V shed 0 bases and J 4 bases; nucleotides not matched to a gene: 14. Germline lookup yields CDR1 PRHDT and CDR2 FYEKMQ (reference sequence). In nucleotides, the CDR3 is TGTGCCAGCAGCTTAGGCCGGGAGGTAGCGGGGAGTTATTACGAGCAGTACTTC. Protein product: CASSLGREVAGSYYEQYF.

The chain recombines TRBV10-3 with TRBJ1-1; 10 nucleotides align to TRBD1. Germline V gene sequence: CDR1 ENHRY, CDR2 SYGVKD. The CDR3 length is 12 residues. The ends lost 8 bases at V and 3 bases at J; junction bases unmatched: 0. The CDR3 DNA is TGTGCCATCGGGACAGGGGACACTGAAGCTTTCTTT. It yields the protein CAIGTGDTEAFF.

The chain has TRBV6-5 and TRBJ2-5, with a weak D call TRBD2 (5 bases). The CDR3 is made up of 16 amino acids. Germline assignment: CDR1 MNHEY and CDR2 SVGAGI. The ends were cut back, 2 bases at V and 2 bases at J, with 15 bases in the middle. CDR3 DNA sequence: TGTGCCAGCAGTTACCGCAGCGGACCACATCAAGAGACCCAGTACTTC. This codes for CASSYRSGPHQETQYF.